Listed below are T cell receptor beta chains from one sample, sequenced in a study of blood T cell repertoires in COVID-19. Assay used: immunoSEQ multiplex PCR; TCRdb lists only in-frame clones, some missing. The sample carries about 180,000 clones, around 87% recorded once. Material for sequencing was peripheral blood. These receptors came from a woman younger than 45 with active or convalescent COVID-19. Each CDR3 is given with its conserved first and last residue. The order of the fields is D gene, clone size, V gene, J gene, CDR3 DNA, CDR3 protein. The D gene is left open where the match is weak. The size entry is marked missing in some rows and otherwise reads once, few, many or a size class.

.	once	TRBV28	TRBJ1-2	TGTGCCAGCAGTCAACTGACAGGTTCTAACTATGGCTACACCTTC	CASSQLTGSNYGYTF
TRBD1	.	TRBV6-5	TRBJ2-7	TGTGCCAGCAGGGACAGGTCCTACGAGCAGTACTTC	CASRDRSYEQYF
TRBD1	.	TRBV27	TRBJ2-1	TGTGCCAGCAGAACCCGGGACAGGGTTGACAATGAGCAGTTCTTC	CASRTRDRVDNEQFF
.	.	TRBV28	TRBJ1-5	TGTGCCAGCACGTTTCTCGGGGGGCTTCAGCCCCAGCATTTT	CASTFLGGLQPQHF
TRBD2	.	TRBV24-1	TRBJ2-2	TGTGCCACCAGTGACCTACTCGCGGGAGCGGGCGGGGAGCTGTTTTTT	CATSDLLAGAGGELFF
.	.	TRBV27	TRBJ1-1	TGTGCCAGCAGCCTCAGACAGATGAACACTGAAGCTTTCTTT	CASSLRQMNTEAFF
.	.	TRBV3-1/TRBV3-2	TRBJ2-7	TGTGCCAGCAGTCTACTCTCGACGGGAGCTTTTGCCTACGAGCAGTACTTC	CASSLLSTGAFAYEQYF
.	.	TRBV19	TRBJ1-2	TGTGCCAGTAGTATCGTCACAGGATCTAACTATGGCTACACCTTC	CASSIVTGSNYGYTF
TRBD2	.	TRBV2	TRBJ2-5	TGTGCCAGCAGTGACTGGGCGGGGGAGCAACAAGAGACCCAGTACTTC	CASSDWAGEQQETQYF
.	.	TRBV7-7	TRBJ1-3	TGTGCTAGCAGCGCCGACAGCTCTGGAAACACCATATATTTT	CASSADSSGNTIYF
.	once	TRBV9	TRBJ1-1	TGTGCCAGCAGTGCGGACAGTGAGGTCACTGAAGCTTTCTTT	CASSADSEVTEAFF
.	.	TRBV3-1/TRBV3-2	TRBJ1-1	TGTGCCAGCAGCCAAGATTATCGGGGAGGCAGGGACACTGAAGCTTTCTTT	CASSQDYRGGRDTEAFF
TRBD2	.	TRBV27	TRBJ2-3	TGTGCCAGCAGTAAACCTAGCGGGAGGGGCACAGATACGCAGTATTTT	CASSKPSGRGTDTQYF
.	.	TRBV28	TRBJ2-7	TGTGCCAGCAGTCCCCTGGGGCCCTACGAGCAGTACTTC	CASSPLGPYEQYF
TRBD1	.	TRBV28	TRBJ1-6	TGTGCCAGCAGCTCCGGGACAGGGTATTCACCCCTCCACTTT	CASSSGTGYSPLHF
.	.	TRBV6-5	TRBJ1-2	TGTGCCAGCAGTCGGGTGGGCTATGGCTACACCTTC	CASSRVGYGYTF
TRBD1	few	TRBV7-2	TRBJ1-5	TGTGCCAGCAGCTTCCCAGGGGGCTATCAGCCCCAGCATTTT	CASSFPGGYQPQHF
.	.	TRBV5-4	TRBJ1-2	TGTGCCAGCAGCTTGGCAGGGGAAGGGCCTTATGGCTACACCTTC	CASSLAGEGPYGYTF
.	.	TRBV27	TRBJ1-4	TGTGCCAGCCCCCGGACAGTTGCAACTAATGAAAAACTGTTTTTT	CASPRTVATNEKLFF
.	.	TRBV5-1	TRBJ2-2	TGCGCCAGCAGCTTCAGCGACGGGGAGCTGTTTTTT	CASSFSDGELFF
TRBD1	.	TRBV2	TRBJ1-3	TGTGCCAGCAGTGAAGCGACAGGGGGCGACATCGTTGGAAACACCATATATTTT	CASSEATGGDIVGNTIYF
.	once	TRBV7-2	TRBJ2-5	TGTGCCAGCAGCTTAACAGGTGCCCAAGAGACCCAGTACTTC	CASSLTGAQETQYF
.	.	TRBV5-1	TRBJ1-2	TGCGCCAGCAGCTTGGGACAGCCCGCCAGCTACACCTTC	CASSLGQPASYTF
.	.	TRBV11-2	TRBJ2-4	TGTGCCAGCAGCTTACACCAGGGGATAGCCAAAAACATTCAGTACTTC	CASSLHQGIAKNIQYF
TRBD2	.	TRBV18	TRBJ2-3	TGTGCCAGCTCACCCGCACAAGCGGGGGGAAGCACAGATACGCAGTATTTT	CASSPAQAGGSTDTQYF
TRBD2	.	TRBV28	TRBJ2-1	TGTGCCAGCAGTTCCCCCTCTGGACCCCCGGGGGGTGAGCAGTTCTTC	CASSSPSGPPGGEQFF
TRBD1	.	TRBV19	TRBJ2-7	TGTGCCAGTAGTCTCACCTCAGGGGGCAGACCCTACGAGCAGTACTTC	CASSLTSGGRPYEQYF
.	.	TRBV2	TRBJ2-5	TGCCAGACAGCCCTACAAGAGACCCAGTACTTC	CQTALQETQYF
.	.	TRBV11-3	TRBJ1-1	TGTGCCAGCAGCTTAGAAGGAGTTACTGAAGCTTTCTTT	CASSLEGVTEAFF
TRBD1	.	TRBV6-6	TRBJ1-1	TGTGCCAGCAGCCACAGGGGCCAAAACACTGAAGCTTTCTTT	CASSHRGQNTEAFF
.	.	TRBV4-1	TRBJ1-6	TGCGCCAGCAGCCAGACAGCGTTCTCCTATAATTCACCCCTCCACTTT	CASSQTAFSYNSPLHF
.	.	TRBV28	TRBJ1-4	TGTGCCAGCAGTTTTACAAGTGAAAAACTGTTTTTT	CASSFTSEKLFF
.	.	TRBV2	TRBJ1-2	TGTGCCAGCATGTGGAGAGCTAACTATGGCTACACCTTC	CASMWRANYGYTF
.	.	TRBV3-1/TRBV3-2	TRBJ2-7	TGTGCCAGCAGCCGCCTAGGGGCCACCTACGAGCAGTACTTC	CASSRLGATYEQYF
TRBD1	.	TRBV5-6	TRBJ1-2	TGTGCCAGCAGCTTAGGGACAGGCCGGAAAGGCTACACCTTC	CASSLGTGRKGYTF
.	few	TRBV9	TRBJ2-1	TGTGCCAGCAGCGTGGCCACGGGACTTTACAATGAGCAGTTCTTC	CASSVATGLYNEQFF
.	.	TRBV7-2	TRBJ2-5	TGTGCCAGCAGCTTAGAGCGTACGGAGACCCAGTACTTC	CASSLERTETQYF
TRBD2	.	TRBV9	TRBJ2-1	TGTGCCAGCAGCGTAGGTAGCGGGAGGGCTGAGCAGTTCTTC	CASSVGSGRAEQFF
TRBD1	.	TRBV2	TRBJ1-5	TGTGCCAGCAGTGAATTACAGGGGGTCCAGCCCCAGCATTTT	CASSELQGVQPQHF
.	.	TRBV11-2	TRBJ1-2	TGTGCCAGCAGCTTAGGTAGCCAGCTTTATGGCTACACCTTC	CASSLGSQLYGYTF
TRBD2	.	TRBV28	TRBJ2-3	TGTGCCACCTCCTTAGCGGGATCCGGAGATACGCAGTATTTT	CATSLAGSGDTQYF
.	many	TRBV27	TRBJ1-1	TGTGCCAGCAGTTTATCCGTATTTGGCACAGAAGCTTTCTTT	CASSLSVFGTEAFF